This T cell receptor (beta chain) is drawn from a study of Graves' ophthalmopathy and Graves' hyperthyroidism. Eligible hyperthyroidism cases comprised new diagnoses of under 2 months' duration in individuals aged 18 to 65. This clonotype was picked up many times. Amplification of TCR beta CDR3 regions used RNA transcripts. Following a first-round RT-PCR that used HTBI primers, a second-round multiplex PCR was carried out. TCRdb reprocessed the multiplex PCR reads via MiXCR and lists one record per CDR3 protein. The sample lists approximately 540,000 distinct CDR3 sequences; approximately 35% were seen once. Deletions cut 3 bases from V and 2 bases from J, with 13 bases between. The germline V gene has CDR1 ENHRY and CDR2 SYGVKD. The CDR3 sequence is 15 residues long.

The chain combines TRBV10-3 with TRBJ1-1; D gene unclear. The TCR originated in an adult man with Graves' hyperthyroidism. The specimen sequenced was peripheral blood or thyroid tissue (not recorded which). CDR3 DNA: TGTGCCATCAGTGAAAGCTGGGTAGAAAACACTGAAGCTTTCTTT. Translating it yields CAISESWVENTEAFF.